The rows below give T cell receptor beta chains drawn from one sample of a study of preoperative IRX-2 immunotherapy in early breast cancer. Profiling relied on immunoSEQ multiplex PCR, and the TCRdb table lists in-frame clones only, not all of them. The table includes around 28,000 clones, 90% detected once. The specimen was collected from a patient treated with IRX-2 immunotherapy. These receptor sequences come from a human donor with breast cancer. CDR3s include the opening cysteine and the closing phenylalanine or tryptophan. The order of the fields is clone size, D gene, V gene, J gene, CDR3 DNA, CDR3 protein. D genes are given only for firm matches. Clone size, where shown, is once, few, many, or a class for clones that have expanded.

clone size: few; D gene: -; V gene: TRBV5-1; J gene: TRBJ1-1; CDR3 DNA: TGCGCCACCCGAGAACGGGACGGGAACACTGAAGCTTTCTTT; CDR3 protein: CATRERDGNTEAFF
clone size: -; D gene: TRBD1; V gene: TRBV7-7; J gene: TRBJ2-5; CDR3 DNA: TGTGCCAGCAGCCAGGGGGCGTTGGAGACCCAGTACTTC; CDR3 protein: CASSQGALETQYF
clone size: once; D gene: TRBD2; V gene: TRBV4-2; J gene: TRBJ2-6; CDR3 DNA: TGTGCCAGCAGCCAGGCGCCTGGACTAGCGGAGGGGACTGGGGCCAACGTCCTGACTTTC; CDR3 protein: CASSQAPGLAEGTGANVLTF
clone size: -; D gene: -; V gene: TRBV9; J gene: TRBJ1-2; CDR3 DNA: TGTGCCAGCAGCGTAGGGGGGAGCAACTATGGCTACACCTTC; CDR3 protein: CASSVGGSNYGYTF
clone size: -; D gene: -; V gene: TRBV6-6; J gene: TRBJ1-1; CDR3 DNA: TGTGCCAGCAGCCTTCGAAATGGGGGTGAAGCTTTCTTT; CDR3 protein: CASSLRNGGEAFF
clone size: -; D gene: -; V gene: TRBV6-5; J gene: TRBJ1-2; CDR3 DNA: TGTGCCAGCAGCCGATCTTCCATATCGGGGGTTGGCTACACCTTC; CDR3 protein: CASSRSSISGVGYTF
clone size: -; D gene: TRBD1; V gene: TRBV5-1; J gene: TRBJ2-7; CDR3 DNA: TGCGCCAGCAGCCTCGGACAGGGGGCGAACGAGCAGTACTTC; CDR3 protein: CASSLGQGANEQYF
clone size: -; D gene: -; V gene: TRBV6-1; J gene: TRBJ1-1; CDR3 DNA: TGTGCCAGCATGAGTGGTACTGGGGGGAGCACTGAAGCTTTCTTT; CDR3 protein: CASMSGTGGSTEAFF
clone size: -; D gene: TRBD2; V gene: TRBV5-8; J gene: TRBJ2-1; CDR3 DNA: TGTGCCAGCAACCCTATAGCGGGGTATAGGAATGAGCAGTTCTTC; CDR3 protein: CASNPIAGYRNEQFF
clone size: -; D gene: -; V gene: TRBV15; J gene: TRBJ1-4; CDR3 DNA: TGTGCCACCAGCAGTTTAGAAAAACTGTTTTTT; CDR3 protein: CATSSLEKLFF
clone size: -; D gene: -; V gene: TRBV5-5; J gene: TRBJ2-3; CDR3 DNA: TGTGCCAGCAGCCCACAGGGAGTAGATACGCAGTATTTT; CDR3 protein: CASSPQGVDTQYF
clone size: -; D gene: TRBD1; V gene: TRBV5-4; J gene: TRBJ1-1; CDR3 DNA: TGTGCCAGCAGCTACCCCATGTTAGGGGGCCATACTGAAGCTTTCTTT; CDR3 protein: CASSYPMLGGHTEAFF
clone size: -; D gene: TRBD1; V gene: TRBV2; J gene: TRBJ1-1; CDR3 DNA: TGTGCCAGCACCGAACAGGGGGCAGGGACTGAAGCTTTCTTT; CDR3 protein: CASTEQGAGTEAFF
clone size: once; D gene: -; V gene: TRBV5-6; J gene: TRBJ2-3; CDR3 DNA: TGTGCCAGCAGCCTACGTCGCGATACGCAGTATTTT; CDR3 protein: CASSLRRDTQYF
clone size: -; D gene: TRBD1; V gene: TRBV10-3; J gene: TRBJ1-4; CDR3 DNA: TGTGCCATCAGTGACGACAGGGGAACTAATGAAAAACTGTTTTTT; CDR3 protein: CAISDDRGTNEKLFF
clone size: -; D gene: -; V gene: TRBV9; J gene: TRBJ2-7; CDR3 DNA: TGTGCCAGCAGCGAGGGGCCCCGCTACGAGCAGTACTTC; CDR3 protein: CASSEGPRYEQYF
clone size: -; D gene: -; V gene: TRBV14; J gene: TRBJ1-5; CDR3 DNA: TGTGCCAGCAGCCAAGATTTGGGTCAGCCCCAGCATTTT; CDR3 protein: CASSQDLGQPQHF
clone size: -; D gene: TRBD2; V gene: TRBV29-1; J gene: TRBJ2-1; CDR3 DNA: TGCAGGGTTGGGACTAGCGATGGCAATGAGCAGTTCTTC; CDR3 protein: CRVGTSDGNEQFF
clone size: -; D gene: -; V gene: TRBV18; J gene: TRBJ1-3; CDR3 DNA: TGTGCCAGCTCACCCAACAGGGCTGGAAACACCATATATTTT; CDR3 protein: CASSPNRAGNTIYF
clone size: -; D gene: -; V gene: TRBV13; J gene: TRBJ2-1; CDR3 DNA: TGTGCCAGCAGCTTAGGGGATCCGGATGAGCAGTTCTTC; CDR3 protein: CASSLGDPDEQFF
clone size: -; D gene: -; V gene: TRBV6-1; J gene: TRBJ1-2; CDR3 DNA: TGTGCCAGCAGTGTTATGGGGGGCTACACCTTC; CDR3 protein: CASSVMGGYTF
clone size: -; D gene: -; V gene: TRBV5-1; J gene: TRBJ2-1; CDR3 DNA: TGCGCCAGCAGCCCCCTACTGGGCAGCTCCTACAATGAGCAGTTCTTC; CDR3 protein: CASSPLLGSSYNEQFF
clone size: -; D gene: -; V gene: TRBV28; J gene: TRBJ1-5; CDR3 DNA: TGTGCCAGCCTCCCAGGCCTCAATCAGCCCCAGCATTTT; CDR3 protein: CASLPGLNQPQHF
clone size: -; D gene: -; V gene: TRBV10-3; J gene: TRBJ1-1; CDR3 DNA: TGTGCCATCAGTGAGTCATTTAGTGTGAACACTGAAGCTTTCTTT; CDR3 protein: CAISESFSVNTEAFF
clone size: -; D gene: TRBD2; V gene: TRBV10-1; J gene: TRBJ2-7; CDR3 DNA: TGCGCCAGCAGTGGCTCTCTAGCGGGTTCCTACGAGCAGTACTTC; CDR3 protein: CASSGSLAGSYEQYF
clone size: -; D gene: -; V gene: TRBV4-2; J gene: TRBJ1-6; CDR3 DNA: TGTGCCAGCAGCCAATTGAAGTCACCCCTCCACTTT; CDR3 protein: CASSQLKSPLHF
clone size: -; D gene: TRBD1; V gene: TRBV29-1; J gene: TRBJ2-7; CDR3 DNA: TGCAGCGTCGGACAGGGGGGATCCGAGCAGTACTTC; CDR3 protein: CSVGQGGSEQYF
clone size: -; D gene: -; V gene: TRBV5-1; J gene: TRBJ2-7; CDR3 DNA: TGCGCCAGCAGCTTGGACAGGGTAGGAGAGCAGTACTTC; CDR3 protein: CASSLDRVGEQYF
clone size: -; D gene: TRBD2; V gene: TRBV10-2; J gene: TRBJ2-1; CDR3 DNA: TGCGCCAGCAGGCCGACTAGCGCCTACAATGAGCAGTTCTTC; CDR3 protein: CASRPTSAYNEQFF
clone size: -; D gene: -; V gene: TRBV28; J gene: TRBJ1-2; CDR3 DNA: TGTGCCAGCAGCCCAATCCTCTCGACAGGAAACTATGGCTACACCTTC; CDR3 protein: CASSPILSTGNYGYTF
clone size: -; D gene: TRBD1; V gene: TRBV5-1; J gene: TRBJ2-7; CDR3 DNA: TGCGCCAGCAGCTTATTTCTCCAAGGACAGGTAATGGGCGAGCAGTACTTC; CDR3 protein: CASSLFLQGQVMGEQYF
clone size: -; D gene: -; V gene: TRBV19; J gene: TRBJ1-5; CDR3 DNA: TGTGCCAGTAGTATAGAGGGGGGGTATCAGCCCCAGCATTTT; CDR3 protein: CASSIEGGYQPQHF
clone size: -; D gene: TRBD1; V gene: TRBV25-1; J gene: TRBJ1-6; CDR3 DNA: TGTGCCAGCAGGGGACAGTATAATTCACCCCTCCACTTT; CDR3 protein: CASRGQYNSPLHF
clone size: once; D gene: TRBD1; V gene: TRBV18; J gene: TRBJ2-7; CDR3 DNA: TGTGCCAGCTCACCTCCTTCACAGGGGCGATCCGGCGAGCAGTACTTC; CDR3 protein: CASSPPSQGRSGEQYF
clone size: -; D gene: -; V gene: TRBV6-1; J gene: TRBJ2-5; CDR3 DNA: TGTGCCAGCAGTGAAGTGGGTCTTGGGGAGACCCAGTACTTC; CDR3 protein: CASSEVGLGETQYF
clone size: -; D gene: TRBD1; V gene: TRBV6-5; J gene: TRBJ1-5; CDR3 DNA: TGTGCCAGCGCCCCAGGGGGGCTCAGCAATCAGCCCCAGCATTTT; CDR3 protein: CASAPGGLSNQPQHF
clone size: -; D gene: -; V gene: TRBV28; J gene: TRBJ2-7; CDR3 DNA: TGTGCCAGCAAAGGGGGGACCTACGAGCAGTACTTC; CDR3 protein: CASKGGTYEQYF